This is a list of T cell receptor beta chains from one sample in a study of T cells after somatic rescue of genetic block. Profiled with immunoSEQ multiplex PCR; TCRdb holds only in-frame clones, not every one. The table has more than 9,500 clones, around 70% seen once. What was sequenced was peripheral blood mononuclear cells (PBMCs). Receptors were obtained from a boy between 10 and 17 years old. Both conserved end residues are part of each CDR3. A D gene is named only where the DNA matches it firmly. A row's size may be missing; if present it is once, few, many or a size class.

clone_size,d_call,j_call,v_call,cdr3_nt,cdr3_aa
NA,NA,TRBJ2-2,TRBV7-9,TGTGCCAGCAGCGTATCGGGAAAGCTGTTTTTT,CASSVSGKLFF
NA,NA,TRBJ2-3,TRBV6-4,TGTGCCAGTAGTTACCGGACAGGCACAGATACGCAGTATTTT,CASSYRTGTDTQYF
NA,NA,TRBJ1-1,TRBV29-1,TGCAGCGTTGTGACCGGGACGATGCTTACTGAAGCTTTCTTT,CSVVTGTMLTEAFF
NA,TRBD2,TRBJ2-5,TRBV7-3,TGTGCCAGCAGCTTAGGGCTAGCGGGGGGAGAGACCCAGTACTTC,CASSLGLAGGETQYF
few,NA,TRBJ2-7,TRBV5-8,TGTGCCAGCAGCTCGTCCGGGACGCTGGCCTCCCAGCAGTACTTC,CASSSSGTLASQQYF
NA,NA,TRBJ1-4,TRBV27,TGTGCCAGCGGAAGGGGTATTGAAAAACTGTTTTTT,CASGRGIEKLFF
NA,TRBD2,TRBJ2-7,TRBV10-3,TGTGCCATCAGTACTTCTTCTAGCGGGAGAAGTTCCCACGAGCAGTACTTC,CAISTSSSGRSSHEQYF
NA,NA,TRBJ2-3,TRBV9,TGTGCCAGCAGCGTAGGGGTGGACCCCAAGGGAGATACGCAGTATTTT,CASSVGVDPKGDTQYF
NA,TRBD1,TRBJ2-7,TRBV11-2,TGTGCCAGCAGCTATGGGACAGGGGCAAACGAGCAGTACTTC,CASSYGTGANEQYF
NA,NA,TRBJ2-3,TRBV9,TGTGCCAGCAGCGCGGGGACTTTCACAGATACGCAGTATTTT,CASSAGTFTDTQYF
once,TRBD2,TRBJ2-1,TRBV5-1,TGCGCCAGCAGCCCACTGGGGGGCGGGGGGCCCAATGAGCAGTTCTTC,CASSPLGGGGPNEQFF
NA,TRBD1,TRBJ2-3,TRBV10-3,TGTGCCATCAAGAGGGGGCCGGAAGATACGCAGTATTTT,CAIKRGPEDTQYF
NA,NA,TRBJ2-7,TRBV6-5,TGTGCCAGCAGTCTGTACGGACTCGGGACCTACGAGCAGTACTTC,CASSLYGLGTYEQYF
NA,NA,TRBJ2-1,TRBV7-2,TGTGCCAGCAGCTACCGGGGTTTCTCCTACAATGAGCAGTTCTTC,CASSYRGFSYNEQFF
NA,NA,TRBJ1-2,TRBV6-4,TGTGCCAGCAGTTACGAAGGGGCCAACTATGGCTACACCTTC,CASSYEGANYGYTF
once,NA,TRBJ2-7,TRBV28,TGTGCCAGCAGCCCAACGATTGGTCAGGGGTTCCTCGAGCAGTACTTC,CASSPTIGQGFLEQYF
few,TRBD1,TRBJ2-7,TRBV5-6,TGTGCCAGCATCGAGCCAGGGGGCTCCTACGAGCAGTACTTC,CASIEPGGSYEQYF
NA,NA,TRBJ2-7,TRBV18,TGTGCCAGCTCCTCTGAAGGGCTCCAACCCTCCTACGAGCAGTACTTC,CASSSEGLQPSYEQYF
once,NA,TRBJ2-7,TRBV4-2,TGTGCCAGCAGCCAAGCGTGGAACGAGCAGTACTTC,CASSQAWNEQYF
NA,TRBD1,TRBJ2-6,TRBV2,TGTGCCAGCAGTGAAGGAGGCAGGGGGTTAGGGGCCAACGTCCTGACTTTC,CASSEGGRGLGANVLTF
NA,TRBD1,TRBJ1-4,TRBV5-4,TGTGCCAGCAGCTTGGGGGACAGGGTTGAAAAACTGTTTTTT,CASSLGDRVEKLFF
NA,TRBD2,TRBJ2-7,TRBV6-1,TGTGCCAGCAGTGAAGTGGGACTAGCGGGCCGGCAGTACTTC,CASSEVGLAGRQYF
NA,TRBD2,TRBJ2-1,TRBV7-8,TGTGCCAGCAGCTTACCCAAGACTAGCGGGATGTACAATGAGCAGTTCTTC,CASSLPKTSGMYNEQFF
NA,TRBD1,TRBJ1-5,TRBV27,TGTGCCAGCAGTCCGGACAGGGGGAGTTGGAGCAATCAGCCCCAGCATTTT,CASSPDRGSWSNQPQHF
NA,TRBD2,TRBJ2-5,TRBV5-4,TGTGCCAGCAGCTTGCGGGGGGGATACCAAGAGACCCAGTACTTC,CASSLRGGYQETQYF
NA,NA,TRBJ2-1,TRBV5-4,TGTGCCAGCAGTTACAGGTTGGGGAGCTCCTACAATGAGCAGTTCTTC,CASSYRLGSSYNEQFF
NA,NA,TRBJ1-5,TRBV19,TGTGCCAGTAGTATCCCGGGGGGGCATCAGCCCCAGCATTTT,CASSIPGGHQPQHF
NA,TRBD1,TRBJ1-5,TRBV2,TGTGCCAGCAGTGAAGTGGGACAGGGGGTTTCGGGCAATCAGCCCCAGCATTTT,CASSEVGQGVSGNQPQHF
few,TRBD1,TRBJ1-4,TRBV7-9,TGTGCCAGCAGCTTACGCAGGGGGCCAGGGGAAAAACTGTTTTTT,CASSLRRGPGEKLFF
few,NA,TRBJ1-5,TRBV6-6,TGTGCCAGCAGTTTGGACAGATATAATCAGCCCCAGCATTTT,CASSLDRYNQPQHF
NA,NA,TRBJ1-3,TRBV18,TGTGCCAGCTCACCAATCCAGGGTGGAAACACCATATATTTT,CASSPIQGGNTIYF
NA,NA,TRBJ1-5,TRBV6-5,TGTGCCAGCAGTTACTCGGACAGACATCAGCCCCAGCATTTT,CASSYSDRHQPQHF
NA,NA,TRBJ1-4,TRBV7-9,TGTGCCAGCAGCGTTAGAGGGGGGGCCGACGATGAAAAACTGTTTTTT,CASSVRGGADDEKLFF
NA,TRBD1,TRBJ2-3,TRBV7-3,TGTGCCAGCAGCTTCCAGGGGGTAGATACGCAGTATTTT,CASSFQGVDTQYF
NA,NA,TRBJ2-7,TRBV30,TGTGCCTGGAGTGGCAAGTACTACGAGCAGTACTTC,CAWSGKYYEQYF
few,NA,TRBJ2-3,TRBV20-1,TGCAGTGCTAGGTTCGATACGCAGTATTTT,CSARFDTQYF
NA,NA,TRBJ1-2,TRBV5-8,TGTGCCAGCAGCTTGGACAGGGACAATGGCTACACCTTC,CASSLDRDNGYTF
NA,NA,TRBJ1-6,TRBV7-9,TGTGCCAGCAGCTTAGATTGGGATCTTTCACCCCTCCACTTT,CASSLDWDLSPLHF
NA,TRBD1,TRBJ1-2,TRBV9,TGTGCCAGCAGCGGGGAGGGGGCTGTTGGCTACACCTTC,CASSGEGAVGYTF
NA,NA,TRBJ2-7,TRBV10-3,TGTGCCATCAGTGAGGGGCACAACTACGAGCAGTACTTC,CAISEGHNYEQYF
NA,NA,TRBJ2-3,TRBV5-1,TGCGCCAGCAGCTTGGCCCGGTTTTCAGGGAAGGGCACAGATACGCAGTATTTT,CASSLARFSGKGTDTQYF
NA,NA,TRBJ2-7,TRBV19,TGTGCCAGTAGTATAAGGGGGGGCGGTTACGAGCAGTACTTC,CASSIRGGGYEQYF
once,NA,TRBJ2-1,TRBV27,TGTGCCAGCAGTTTATCGAGTGGGGCATCCTACAATGAGCAGTTCTTC,CASSLSSGASYNEQFF
NA,NA,TRBJ2-2,TRBV21-1,NA,CASSISFGTGANGELFF
NA,TRBD1,TRBJ2-4,TRBV5-1,TGCGCCAGCAGCTTGGGGACAGGGAAAAACATTCAGTACTTC,CASSLGTGKNIQYF
NA,TRBD1,TRBJ1-2,TRBV5-1,TGCGCCAGCAGCTCGCTACAGGGGGCGGATGGCTACACCTTC,CASSSLQGADGYTF
NA,NA,TRBJ1-6,TRBV18,TGTGCCAGCTCACCACAAGGGGCCTATAATTCACCCCTCCACTTT,CASSPQGAYNSPLHF
NA,TRBD2,TRBJ2-3,TRBV6-5,TGTGCCAGCAGTGGGACTAGCGGGGCAGATACGCAGTATTTT,CASSGTSGADTQYF